Listed below are T cell receptor beta chains from one sample, sequenced in a study of T cell responses to AZD1222 COVID-19 vaccine. TCRdb's copy holds only in-frame clones and misses some; the assay was immunoSEQ multiplex PCR. Counted here are under 150,000 clones, roughly 90% occurring once; the ten biggest clones make up roughly 1.7%. The sequencing here drew on peripheral blood, taken 28 days after the second AZD1222 dose. The receptors were gathered from an adult who received the AZD1222 COVID-19 vaccine. CDR3s include the opening cysteine and the closing phenylalanine or tryptophan. The D gene is left open where the match is weak. Clone size appears in some rows only: once, few, many, or a class for an expanded clone.

18	.	TRBJ1-3	few	TRBV7-9	CASSLGPRGRGYGNTIYF	TGTGCCAGCAGCTTAGGTCCTCGGGGGCGTGGGTATGGAAACACCATATATTTT
16	TRBD1	TRBJ2-1	.	TRBV5-1	CASSLNAQGTGDQQFF	TGCGCCAGCAGCTTGAACGCGCAAGGGACAGGGGACCAGCAGTTCTTC
13	.	TRBJ1-2	.	TRBV28	CASRPGSNYGYTF	TGTGCCAGCAGACCCGGATCTAACTATGGCTACACCTTC
15	TRBD1	TRBJ2-1	.	TRBV14	CASSQGAGGRGEQFF	TGTGCCAGCAGCCAAGGGGCAGGGGGCCGGGGTGAGCAGTTCTTC
14	TRBD1	TRBJ1-2	.	TRBV15	CATSSTGAHYGYTF	TGTGCCACCAGCAGTACAGGGGCTCACTATGGCTACACCTTC
16	.	TRBJ1-3	.	TRBV30	CAWSVIPRTSGNTIYF	TGTGCCTGGAGTGTAATCCCCCGGACATCTGGAAACACCATATATTTT
14	.	TRBJ2-7	.	TRBV5-5	CASSRDSVAYEQYF	TGTGCCAGCAGTCGGGATTCTGTAGCCTACGAGCAGTACTTC
15	TRBD2	TRBJ2-1	.	TRBV7-9	CASSLVVAGTGEQFF	TGTGCCAGCAGCTTAGTGGTAGCGGGGACCGGGGAGCAGTTCTTC
15	.	TRBJ1-2	.	TRBV11-2	CASSITRRAGYGYTF	TGTGCCAGCAGCATAACACGAAGGGCGGGCTATGGCTACACCTTC
15	TRBD1	TRBJ1-5	.	TRBV5-1	CASSPGQGGNQPQHF	TGCGCCAGCAGCCCCGGACAGGGGGGCAATCAGCCCCAGCATTTT
15	.	TRBJ2-5	.	TRBV24-1	CATSIQTAYQETQYF	TGTGCCACCAGTATTCAGACGGCGTACCAAGAGACCCAGTACTTC
13	.	TRBJ2-7	.	TRBV12-3/TRBV12-4	CASSVLLKYEQYF	TGTGCCAGCAGTGTCCTCTTAAAATACGAGCAGTACTTC
14	.	TRBJ1-6	.	TRBV4-2	CASSQGEVNSPLHF	TGTGCCAGCAGCCAAGGGGAAGTTAATTCACCCCTCCACTTT
13	.	TRBJ1-1	.	TRBV27	CATTRGPGTEAFF	TGTGCCACAACAAGGGGCCCGGGGACTGAAGCTTTCTTT
15	TRBD2	TRBJ2-1	.	TRBV7-3	CASSLSGGLSHEQFF	TGTGCCAGCAGCCTGAGCGGGGGCCTGTCACATGAGCAGTTCTTC
14	.	TRBJ1-1	.	TRBV3-1/TRBV3-2	CASSQDRGHTEAFF	TGTGCCAGCAGCCAAGATCGAGGGCACACTGAAGCTTTCTTT
16	.	TRBJ2-3	.	TRBV5-1	CASSLGTSLSTDTQYF	TGCGCCAGCAGCTTGGGGACATCCCTTAGCACAGATACGCAGTATTTT
15	TRBD2	TRBJ2-7	few	TRBV4-1	CASSPTPSGGYEQYF	TGCGCCAGCAGTCCCACCCCTAGCGGGGGATACGAGCAGTACTTC